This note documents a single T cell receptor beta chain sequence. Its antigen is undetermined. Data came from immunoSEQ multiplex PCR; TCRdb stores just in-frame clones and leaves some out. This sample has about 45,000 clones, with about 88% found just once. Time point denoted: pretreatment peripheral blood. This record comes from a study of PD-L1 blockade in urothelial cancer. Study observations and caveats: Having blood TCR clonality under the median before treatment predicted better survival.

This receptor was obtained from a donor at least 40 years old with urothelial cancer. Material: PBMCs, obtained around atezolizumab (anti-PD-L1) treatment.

DNA of the CDR3: TGTGCCAGCAGCCCGGGGGGACAAACCTACAATGAGCAGTTCTTC. It specifies CASSPGGQTYNEQFF. The chain recombines TRBV6-5 with TRBJ2-1; a weak D match, TRBD2 (7 bases). The CDR3 runs 15 residues. From germline, CDR1 is MNHEY and CDR2 SVGAGI. V was clipped by 6 bases and J by 2 bases, with 14 bases between them.